The 32 T cell receptor beta chains below were found in one sample sequenced in a study of T cell responses to AZD1222 COVID-19 vaccine (dated by TCRdb to the early 2020s). Reading the label with the study, this specimen's time point is: about 28 days (+/-7) after the second vaccine dose. Receptor libraries were prepared by the immunoSEQ multiplex PCR assay. TCRdb carries this immuneACCESS record with in-frame sequences only. Its versions omit some clonotypes, under half of them owing to an unresolved V gene in the studies checked, with the rest unexplained. The sample contains some 70,000 clones, about four fifths of them found a single time. Around 15% of the sample is taken by the ten largest. The sample consisted of peripheral blood, taken 28 days after the second AZD1222 dose. Source of these receptors: an adult who received the AZD1222 COVID-19 vaccine.

V is TRBV11-3 and J is TRBJ2-7, with 7 bases fitting TRBD1. This CDR3 region has 13 residues. The J segment lost 4 bases and the V segment lost 5 bases, leaving 5 bases of the junction unmatched. Germline V gene lookup returns CDR1 SGHNT and CDR2 YENEEA. The CDR3 DNA sequence: TGTGCCAGCAGCCCGGGACAGAGATACGAGCAGTACTTC. This translates into CASSPGQRYEQYF.

This rearrangement joins TRBV27 to TRBJ1-5, with 8 bases lining up with TRBD1. The CDR3 covers 13 residues. The V segment lost 5 bases and the J segment 11 bases; nucleotides outside the gene matches: 8. CDR1 and CDR2 (germline): MNHEY, SMNVEV (reference sequence). CDR3: CASSNRQGWAQHF. The CDR3 nucleotides read TGTGCCAGCAGTAACCGACAGGGGTGGGCCCAGCATTTT.

The chain uses TRBV5-1 and TRBJ1-2; a possible D gene is TRBD1 (6 bases). The CDR3 length is 13 residues. V lost 4 bases to trimming and J lost 6 bases, with 13 bases between them. The germline gives CDR1 SGHRS, CDR2 YFSETQ. CDR3 in DNA: TGCGCCAGCAGCACGGAGGGGGTAAATGGCTACACCTTC. Residues: CASSTEGVNGYTF.

This clone came up a few times. V is TRBV7-9 and J is TRBJ2-1; 7 bases agree with TRBD2. The junction had 7 bases not matched to a gene; V was cut back by 5 bases and J by 0 bases. The CDR3 length is 16 residues. CDR1 and CDR2 from the germline V gene are SEHNR and FQNEAQ (reference sequence). CDR3 sequence reads: CASSTERGDSYNEQFF. DNA for the CDR3: TGTGCCAGCAGCACAGAACGGGGGGACTCCTACAATGAGCAGTTCTTC. The full variable domain, with the rest looked up from reference TRBV7-9 and TRBJ2-1, is DTGVSQNPRHKITKRGQNVTFRCDPISEHNRLYWYRQTLGQGPEFLTYFQNEAQLEKSRLLSDRFSAERPKGSFSTLEIQRTEQGDSAMYLCASSTERGDSYNEQFFGPGTRLTVL.

This clone was picked up many times. The chain is built from TRBV21-1 and TRBJ1-2. TRBV21-1 is termed a pseudogene. CDR3 size: 17 residues. The DNA of the CDR3 is TGTGCCAGCAGCAAAGTTCATCGGTCGCCCGAGACTTATGGCTACACCTTC. The encoded protein is CASSKVHRSPETYGYTF.

The rearrangement links TRBV25-1 to TRBJ1-2, with TRBD1 as a possible D gene (5 bases). The CDR3 is 11 amino acids. Germline V gives CDR1 MGHDK, CDR2 SYGVNS. V was shortened by 7 bases and J by 8 bases, with 11 bases between the two germline ends. CDR3 region: CASTSGGGYTF. The CDR3 DNA is TGTGCCAGCACCTCTGGGGGAGGCTACACCTTC.

The chain uses TRBV6-5 and TRBJ1-5; perhaps TRBD1 as D (5 bases). Germline V gives CDR1 MNHEY, CDR2 SVGAGI. This CDR3 comprises 13 residues. V shed 8 bases and J shed 7 bases, with 15 bases lying between them. The CDR3 reads CASGQGARQPQHF. In DNA, the CDR3 is TGTGCCAGCGGGCAGGGAGCTCGACAGCCCCAGCATTTT.

This chain links TRBV11-3 with TRBJ2-7; 7 bases fit TRBD1. The CDR3 consists of 13 residues. CDR1 and CDR2 (germline): SGHNT, YENEEA. Trimming removed 5 bases from V and 5 bases from J; junction bases left unmatched: 6. The CDR3 region is CASSLGGPDEQYF. DNA for the CDR3: TGTGCCAGCAGCCTAGGGGGCCCGGACGAGCAGTACTTC.

This chain connects TRBV3-1 (or the pseudogene TRBV3-2) to TRBJ1-4, with D possibly matching TRBD1 (5 bases). CDR1 and CDR2 (germline): LGHDT, YNNKEL (reference sequence). V shed 5 bases and J shed 7 bases, with 20 bases lying between them. CDR3 length: 16 residues. CDR3: CASSGDFGASGEKLFF. The CDR3 DNA reads as TGTGCCAGCAGCGGCGATTTCGGGGCTTCTGGTGAAAAACTGTTTTTT.

This clone was recorded a few times. This sequence joins TRBV5-4 and TRBJ1-2; 9 bases align to TRBD1. The CDR3 is made up of 15 amino acids. With V trimmed by 4 bases and J by 7 bases, 11 bases remained unmatched. CDR1 is SGHNT, CDR2 YYREEE, per germline (reference sequence). For the CDR3, the DNA is TGTGCCAGCAGCCCTGCGACAGGGGGACCGCCTGGCTACACCTTC. Protein product: CASSPATGGPPGYTF. Supplemented by reference TRBV5-4 and TRBJ1-2, the full variable domain reads ETGVTQSPTHLIKTRGQQVTLRCSSQSGHNTVSWYQQALGQGPQFIFQYYREEENGRGNFPPRFSGLQFPNYSSELNVNALELDDSALYLCASSPATGGPPGYTFGSGTRLTVV.

The CDR3 protein is CAWSLGQGFNQPQHF. CDR3 coding DNA: TGTGCCTGGAGCCTGGGACAGGGCTTCAATCAGCCCCAGCATTTT. The chain carries TRBV30 and TRBJ1-5; TRBD1 matches at 9 bases. The CDR3 has 15 residues. Germline CDR1 GTSNPN, CDR2 SVGIG (reference sequence). The ends lost 3 bases at V and 3 bases at J; junction bases unmatched: 6.

The chain combines TRBV4-1 with TRBJ2-7; no clear D gene. This CDR3 has 14 residues. Trimming cost V 1 base and J 9 bases, with 16 bases left between them. CDR1 MGHRA and CDR2 YSYEKL come from the germline V gene. CDR3 region: CASSQGPSLTGQYF. In DNA, the CDR3 is TGCGCCAGCAGCCAAGGCCCTAGTCTAACGGGGCAGTACTTC.

The chain has TRBV27 and TRBJ2-7; no definite D call. Deletions cut 1 base from V and 0 bases from J, with 13 bases between. The CDR3 runs to 16 residues. Germline V gene data show CDR1 as MNHEY and CDR2 as SMNVEV (reference sequence). The CDR3 reads CASSLFWTASSYEQYF. The CDR3, as DNA: TGTGCCAGCAGTTTATTCTGGACGGCCAGCTCCTACGAGCAGTACTTC.

The rearrangement joins TRBV28 to TRBJ1-6; TRBD1 might be the D (6 bases). The CDR3 runs to 14 residues. Trimming took off 5 bases at V and 10 bases at J, with 15 bases between the two ends. Germline assignment: CDR1 MDHEN and CDR2 SYDVKM. This chain's CDR3 is CASSANRVRSPLHF. CDR3 nucleotide sequence: TGTGCCAGCAGTGCAAACAGGGTGCGGTCACCCCTCCACTTT.

This clone was observed a single time. J is TRBJ1-4 and V is TRBV2, with 11 bases lining up with TRBD1. Trimming cost V 6 bases and J 8 bases; bases outside gene matches: 8. The germline gives CDR1 SNHLY, CDR2 FYNNEI. The CDR3 contains 15 residues. In DNA form, the CDR3 reads TGTGCCAGCAGACTTACCGGGACAGGGGGGGAAAAACTGTTTTTT. Protein product: CASRLTGTGGEKLFF.

The chain combines TRBV11-2 with TRBJ2-5; 11 positions match TRBD2. The CDR3 has 18 amino acids. Trimming removed 1 base from V and 6 bases from J; junction bases left unmatched: 13. Germline V gene data show CDR1 as SGHAT and CDR2 as FQNNGV. CDR3 in DNA: TGTGCCAGCAGCTTAGTTGGTAGCGGGGGGGCCACGTCGAAGACCCAGTACTTC. This encodes CASSLVGSGGATSKTQYF.

This clone was counted only a few times. The chain couples TRBV9 to TRBJ1-1; D remains unclear. V was shortened by 5 bases and J by 3 bases, with 11 bases between the two germline ends. The germline V gene has CDR1 SGDLS and CDR2 YYNGEE. CDR3 size: 13 residues. CDR3 DNA sequence: TGTGCCAGCAGTGAGGGTCTAGACACTGAAGCTTTCTTT. Encoded protein: CASSEGLDTEAFF.

This sequence joins TRBV29-1 and TRBJ2-7; perhaps D is TRBD1 or TRBD2 (5 bases each). In germline, CDR1 is SQVTM, CDR2 ANQGSEA. The CDR3 totals 11 residues. The ends were cut back, 7 bases at V and 9 bases at J, with 16 bases in the middle. This CDR3 is CSGGVQGWQYF. In DNA form, the CDR3 reads TGCAGCGGGGGAGTCCAGGGTTGGCAGTACTTC.

V usage is TRBV7-9 and J usage is TRBJ2-1, with a weak D call TRBD2 (6 bases). The V end was cut by 7 bases, the J end by 7 bases, with 8 bases between. Germline CDR1 and CDR2: SEHNR and FQNEAQ (reference sequence). CDR3 length equals 11 residues. The DNA of the CDR3 is TGTGCCAGCAAGGGACTTAATGAGCAGTTCTTC. As protein: CASKGLNEQFF.

V and J are TRBV6-5 and TRBJ2-5; D tentatively reads TRBD1 or TRBD2 (5 bases each). CDR1 MNHEY and CDR2 SVGAGI come from the germline V gene. The CDR3 is 13 amino acids. The V gene lost 2 bases and the J gene lost 2 bases, with 6 bases spanning the gap. Here the CDR3 reads CASSYGGQETQYF. The CDR3 region has the DNA TGTGCCAGCAGTTACGGGGGTCAAGAGACCCAGTACTTC.

The chain joins TRBV2 to TRBJ1-1; D is unclear. Trimming removed 8 bases at V and 3 bases at J, with 7 bases between. Germline V gene data show CDR1 as SNHLY and CDR2 as FYNNEI. The CDR3 has 11 amino acids. This CDR3 reads CASGSDTEAFF. The CDR3 region has the DNA TGTGCCAGCGGTTCGGACACTGAAGCTTTCTTT.

This clone was seen a few times. CDR3 residues: CASSQDGVRSGYTF. The CDR3 DNA follows: TGTGCCAGCAGCCAAGATGGAGTCCGGTCTGGCTACACCTTC. This chain joins TRBV3-1 (or the pseudogene TRBV3-2) and TRBJ1-2; unclear D gene. This CDR3 is built from 14 residues. Germline loops: CDR1 LGHDT, CDR2 YNNKEL (reference sequence). Trimming removed 0 bases at V and 7 bases at J, with 12 bases between.

The chain couples TRBV19 to TRBJ2-1; 8 bases agree with TRBD1. V shed 2 bases, J shed 3 bases, and the junction held 6 bases outside the gene matches. The CDR3 spans 16 residues. Germline V CDR1 and CDR2: LNHDA, SQIVND (reference sequence). In nucleotides, the CDR3 is TGTGCCAGTAGTATAATGGGACAGGAAAACTACAATGAGCAGTTCTTC. Translated: CASSIMGQENYNEQFF.

The chain employs TRBV5-4 and TRBJ2-1; 9 bases are a match to TRBD1. V gave up 7 bases and J gave up 7 bases; unmatched junction bases: 15. The CDR3 runs to 16 residues. Looked up from germline, CDR1 is SGHNT and CDR2 is YYREEE (reference sequence). CDR3 protein: CASGGAGTGFVNEQFF. Here the CDR3 DNA reads TGTGCCAGCGGGGGAGCCGGGACAGGGTTCGTAAATGAGCAGTTCTTC. The entire variable domain, with the rest obtained from reference TRBV5-4 and TRBJ2-1, is as follows: ETGVTQSPTHLIKTRGQQVTLRCSSQSGHNTVSWYQQALGQGPQFIFQYYREEENGRGNFPPRFSGLQFPNYSSELNVNALELDDSALYLCASGGAGTGFVNEQFFGPGTRLTVL.

The chain uses TRBV5-5 and TRBJ2-2; tentative D call: TRBD1 (6 bases). CDR3 length equals 14 residues. Trimming removed 6 bases at V and 3 bases at J, with 12 bases between. The germline CDR1 and CDR2 sequences are SGHKS and YYEKEE (reference sequence). The CDR3 sequence: CASTGTIDTGELFF. The CDR3 DNA is TGTGCCAGCACCGGGACAATAGACACCGGGGAGCTGTTTTTT.

The rearrangement joins TRBV28 to TRBJ2-3; possibly TRBD1 for D (6 bases). V was shortened by 5 bases and J by 4 bases, with 16 bases between the two germline ends. CDR1 and CDR2 from the germline V gene are MDHEN and SYDVKM. The CDR3 length is 15 residues. CDR3: CASSPRGRLADTQYF. The CDR3 nucleotides read TGTGCCAGCAGTCCCAGGGGCCGGTTGGCAGATACGCAGTATTTT.

The chain carries TRBV7-8 and TRBJ2-1; 9 nucleotides align to TRBD1. The ends lost 5 bases at V and 1 base at J; junction bases unmatched: 18. Germline-derived CDR1 and CDR2 are SGHVS and FQNEAQ. The CDR3 has 20 residues. This CDR3 reads CASSLKHRDRAAESYNEQFF. CDR3 sequence (DNA): TGTGCCAGCAGCCTGAAGCACCGGGACAGGGCCGCTGAGTCCTACAATGAGCAGTTCTTC.

The chain links TRBV27 to TRBJ2-2, with TRBD1 matching over 9 bases. With 10 bases clipped from V and 7 bases from J, the junction kept 13 bases outside the gene matches. This CDR3 region has 15 residues. Per germline, CDR1 MNHEY and CDR2 SMNVEV (reference sequence). The CDR3 DNA reads TGTGCCACCAAAGGACAGGGGCTTTCGATCGGGGAGCTGTTTTTT. Translation gives CATKGQGLSIGELFF.

The chain links TRBV7-3 to TRBJ2-1, with D possibly TRBD2 on 6 matching bases. Germline V gene data show CDR1 as SGHTA and CDR2 as FQGTGA. V dropped 5 bases and J dropped 10 bases, with 15 bases sitting between them. This CDR3 region has 13 residues. CDR3 bases: TGTGCCAGCAGCGTCAACCAGGGAGGCGAGCAGTTCTTC. Residues: CASSVNQGGEQFF.

The chain joins TRBV19 to TRBJ2-1; 10 nucleotides align to TRBD2. CDR3 length: 15 residues. Looked up from germline, CDR1 is LNHDA and CDR2 is SQIVND (reference sequence). Trimming cost V 4 bases and J 9 bases; bases outside gene matches: 9. The CDR3 DNA sequence: TGTGCCAGTAGTAATATAGCGGGGGGCCAGAGTGAGCAGTTCTTC. It translates to CASSNIAGGQSEQFF.

The chain employs TRBV5-1 and TRBJ2-3; 9 positions match TRBD1. This CDR3 comprises 19 residues. J was trimmed by 1 base and V by 4 bases; bases with no gene match: 16. The germline gives CDR1 SGHRS, CDR2 YFSETQ. The CDR3 protein is CASSNGVGQGIFGTDTQYF. The CDR3 nucleotides are TGCGCCAGCAGCAATGGCGTGGGACAGGGCATATTCGGCACAGATACGCAGTATTTT.

J is TRBJ2-3 and V is TRBV30, with unresolved D. Germline V gene data show CDR1 as GTSNPN and CDR2 as SVGIG (reference sequence). The CDR3 length is 15 residues. Trimming left V 1 base short and J 0 bases short, with 11 bases between. CDR3 sequence reads: CAWSAADLSTDTQYF. CDR3 bases: TGTGCCTGGAGTGCGGCAGACCTTAGCACAGATACGCAGTATTTT.